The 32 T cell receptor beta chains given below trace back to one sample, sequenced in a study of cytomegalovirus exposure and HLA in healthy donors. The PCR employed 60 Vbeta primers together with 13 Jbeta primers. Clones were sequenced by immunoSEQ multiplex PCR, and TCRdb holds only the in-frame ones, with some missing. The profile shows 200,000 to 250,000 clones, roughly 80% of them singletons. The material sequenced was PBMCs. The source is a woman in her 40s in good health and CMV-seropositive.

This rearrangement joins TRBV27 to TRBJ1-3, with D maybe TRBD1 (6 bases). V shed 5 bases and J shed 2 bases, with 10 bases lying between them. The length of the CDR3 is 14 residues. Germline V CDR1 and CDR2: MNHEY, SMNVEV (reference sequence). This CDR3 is CASSQQGTGNTIYF. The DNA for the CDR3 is TGTGCCAGCAGTCAACAGGGAACTGGAAACACCATATATTTT.

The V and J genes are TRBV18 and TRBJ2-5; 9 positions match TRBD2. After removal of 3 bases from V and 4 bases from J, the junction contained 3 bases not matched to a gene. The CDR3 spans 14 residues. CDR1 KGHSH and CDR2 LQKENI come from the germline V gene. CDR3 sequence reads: CASSPLSGGETQYF. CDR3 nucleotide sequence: TGTGCCAGCTCACCTCTTAGCGGGGGAGAGACCCAGTACTTC.

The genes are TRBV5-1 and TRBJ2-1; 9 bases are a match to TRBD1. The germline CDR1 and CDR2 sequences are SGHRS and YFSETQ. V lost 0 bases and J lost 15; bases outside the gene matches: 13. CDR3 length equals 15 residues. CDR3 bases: TGCGCCAGCAGCTTGGACGGGACAGGGACCTTTTTAAGGTTCTTC. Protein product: CASSLDGTGTFLRFF.

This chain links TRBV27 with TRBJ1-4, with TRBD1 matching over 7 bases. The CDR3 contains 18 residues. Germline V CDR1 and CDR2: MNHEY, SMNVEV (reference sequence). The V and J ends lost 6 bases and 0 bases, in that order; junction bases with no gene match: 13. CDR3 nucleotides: TGTGCCAGCAGGGCGGGTCGAAACAGGGGAGCAACTAATGAAAAACTGTTTTTT. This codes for CASRAGRNRGATNEKLFF.

The CDR3 loop reads CASKGLETGELFF. The CDR3 nucleotides read TGTGCCAGCAAGGGACTAGAGACCGGGGAGCTGTTTTTT. The rearrangement joins TRBV6-6 to TRBJ2-2; the match to TRBD2 covers 8 bases. CDR1 is MNHNY, CDR2 SVGAGI, per germline (reference sequence). The CDR3 extends over 13 amino acids. J gave up 5 bases and V 7 bases, and 3 bases lay outside the gene matches.

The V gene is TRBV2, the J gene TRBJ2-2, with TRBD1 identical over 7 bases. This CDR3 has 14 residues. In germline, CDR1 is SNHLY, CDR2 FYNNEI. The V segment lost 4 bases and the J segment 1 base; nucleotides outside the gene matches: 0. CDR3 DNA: TGTGCCAGCAGTGGGGACAGGAACACCGGGGAGCTGTTTTTT. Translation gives CASSGDRNTGELFF.

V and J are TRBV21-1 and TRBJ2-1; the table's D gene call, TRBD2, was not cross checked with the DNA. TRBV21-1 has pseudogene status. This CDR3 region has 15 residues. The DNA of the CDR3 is TGTGCCAGCAGCAAAGTAGCGGGTGCGGGCAATGAGCAGTTCTTC. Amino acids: CASSKVAGAGNEQFF.

CDR3 DNA: TGTGCCAGCAGCTTGGAGGGACAGGGACTCTATGGCTACACCTTC. This codes for CASSLEGQGLYGYTF. The V call is TRBV5-4, the J call TRBJ1-2; 9 bases are a match to TRBD1. The V and J ends lost 0 bases and 4 bases, in that order; junction bases with no gene match: 4. The CDR3 runs to 15 residues. Germline assignment: CDR1 SGHNT and CDR2 YYREEE (reference sequence).

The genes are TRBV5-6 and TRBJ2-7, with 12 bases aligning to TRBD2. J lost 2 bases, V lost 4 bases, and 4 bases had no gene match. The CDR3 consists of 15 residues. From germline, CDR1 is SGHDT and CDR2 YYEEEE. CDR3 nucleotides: TGTGCCAGCAGCCCGGGACTAGCGGGCCCCTACGAGCAGTACTTC. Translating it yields CASSPGLAGPYEQYF.

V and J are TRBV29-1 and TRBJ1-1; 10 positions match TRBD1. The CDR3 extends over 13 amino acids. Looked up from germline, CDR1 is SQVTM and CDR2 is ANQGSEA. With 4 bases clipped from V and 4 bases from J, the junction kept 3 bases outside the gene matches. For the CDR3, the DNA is TGCAGCGTTGGACAGGGGGCGACCACTGAAGCTTTCTTT. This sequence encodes CSVGQGATTEAFF.

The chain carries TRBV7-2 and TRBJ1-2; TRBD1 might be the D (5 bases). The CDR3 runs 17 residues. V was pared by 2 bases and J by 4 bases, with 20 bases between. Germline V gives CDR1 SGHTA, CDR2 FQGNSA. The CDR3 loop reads CASSLRAGWDYSYGYTF. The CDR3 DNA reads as TGTGCCAGCAGCTTAAGGGCAGGGTGGGACTATAGCTATGGCTACACCTTC.

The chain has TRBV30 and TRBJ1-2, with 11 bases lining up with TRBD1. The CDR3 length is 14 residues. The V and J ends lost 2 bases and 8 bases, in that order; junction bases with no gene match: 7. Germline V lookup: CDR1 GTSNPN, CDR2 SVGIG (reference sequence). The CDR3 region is CAWSLAGQGVGYTF. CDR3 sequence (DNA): TGTGCCTGGAGTTTAGCGGGACAGGGGGTAGGCTACACCTTC.

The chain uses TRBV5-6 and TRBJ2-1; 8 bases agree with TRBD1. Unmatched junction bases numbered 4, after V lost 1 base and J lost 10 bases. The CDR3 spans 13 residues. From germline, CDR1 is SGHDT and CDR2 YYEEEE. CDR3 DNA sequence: TGTGCCAGCAGCTTGAACAGGGGGAGGGAGCAGTTCTTC. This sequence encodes CASSLNRGREQFF.

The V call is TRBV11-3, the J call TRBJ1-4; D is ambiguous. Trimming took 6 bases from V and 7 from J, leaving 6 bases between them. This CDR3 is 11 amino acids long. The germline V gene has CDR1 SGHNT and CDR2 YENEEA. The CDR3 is CASRSGEKLFF. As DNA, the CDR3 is TGTGCCAGCAGGTCGGGTGAAAAACTGTTTTTT.

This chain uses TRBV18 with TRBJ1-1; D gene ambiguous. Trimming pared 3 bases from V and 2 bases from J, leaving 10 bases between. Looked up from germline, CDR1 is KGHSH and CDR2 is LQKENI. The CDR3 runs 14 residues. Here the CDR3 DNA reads TGTGCCAGCTCACCTACAGCTTATAACACTGAAGCTTTCTTT. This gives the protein CASSPTAYNTEAFF. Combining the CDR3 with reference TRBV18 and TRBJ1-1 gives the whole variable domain NAGVMQNPRHLVRRRGQEARLRCSPMKGHSHVYWYRQLPEEGLKFMVYLQKENIIDESGMPKERFSAEFPKEGPSILRIQQVVRGDSAAYFCASSPTAYNTEAFFGQGTRLTVV.

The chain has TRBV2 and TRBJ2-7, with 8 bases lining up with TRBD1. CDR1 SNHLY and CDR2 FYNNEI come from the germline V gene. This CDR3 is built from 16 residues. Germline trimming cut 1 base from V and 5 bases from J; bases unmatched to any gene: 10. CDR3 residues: CASSEEPPGQGHEQYF. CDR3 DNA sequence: TGTGCCAGCAGTGAAGAGCCCCCCGGACAGGGCCACGAGCAGTACTTC.

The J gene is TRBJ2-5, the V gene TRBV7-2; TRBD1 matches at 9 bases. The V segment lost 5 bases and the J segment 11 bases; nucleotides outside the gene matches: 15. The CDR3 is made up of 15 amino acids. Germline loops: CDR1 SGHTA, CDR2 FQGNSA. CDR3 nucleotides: TGTGCCAGCAGCACAACCGGGACAGGGATAATAGGGCAGTACTTC. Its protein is CASSTTGTGIIGQYF.

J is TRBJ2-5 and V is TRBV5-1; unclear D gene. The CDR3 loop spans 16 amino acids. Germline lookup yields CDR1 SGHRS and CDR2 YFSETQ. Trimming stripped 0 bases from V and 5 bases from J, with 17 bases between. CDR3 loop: CASSLDRSKAWETQYF. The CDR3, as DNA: TGCGCCAGCAGCTTGGACAGATCGAAAGCCTGGGAGACCCAGTACTTC.

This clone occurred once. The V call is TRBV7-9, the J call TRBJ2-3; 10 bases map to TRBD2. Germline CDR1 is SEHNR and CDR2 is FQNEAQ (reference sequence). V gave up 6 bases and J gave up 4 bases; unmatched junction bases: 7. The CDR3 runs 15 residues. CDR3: CASRPGSGGSDTQYF. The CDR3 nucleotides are TGTGCCAGCAGGCCAGGTAGCGGGGGGTCAGATACGCAGTATTTT.

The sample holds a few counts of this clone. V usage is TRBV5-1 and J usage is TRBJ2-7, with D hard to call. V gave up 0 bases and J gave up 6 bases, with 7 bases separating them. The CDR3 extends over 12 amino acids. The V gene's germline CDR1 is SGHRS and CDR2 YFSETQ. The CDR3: CASSLGVGEQYF. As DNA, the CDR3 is TGCGCCAGCAGCTTGGGCGTCGGCGAGCAGTACTTC.

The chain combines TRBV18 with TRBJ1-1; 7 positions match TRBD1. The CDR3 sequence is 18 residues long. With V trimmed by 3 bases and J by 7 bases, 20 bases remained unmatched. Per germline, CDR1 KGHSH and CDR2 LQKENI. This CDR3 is CASSPSQIPGQKAHEAFF. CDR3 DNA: TGTGCCAGCTCACCTTCCCAAATTCCGGGACAGAAAGCCCATGAAGCTTTCTTT. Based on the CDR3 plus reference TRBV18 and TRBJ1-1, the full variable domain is NAGVMQNPRHLVRRRGQEARLRCSPMKGHSHVYWYRQLPEEGLKFMVYLQKENIIDESGMPKERFSAEFPKEGPSILRIQQVVRGDSAAYFCASSPSQIPGQKAHEAFFGQGTRLTVV.

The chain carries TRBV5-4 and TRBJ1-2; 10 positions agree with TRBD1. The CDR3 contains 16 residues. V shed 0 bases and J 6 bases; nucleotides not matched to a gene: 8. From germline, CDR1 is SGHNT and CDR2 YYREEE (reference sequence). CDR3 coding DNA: TGTGCCAGCAGCTTGGCCGGGACAGGGGAAAAGAATGGCTACACCTTC. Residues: CASSLAGTGEKNGYTF.

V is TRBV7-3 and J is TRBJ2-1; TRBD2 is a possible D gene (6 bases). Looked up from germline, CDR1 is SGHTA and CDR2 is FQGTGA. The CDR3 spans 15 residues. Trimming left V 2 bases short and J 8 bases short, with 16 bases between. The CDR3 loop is CASSLGGARRDEQFF. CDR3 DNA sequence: TGTGCCAGCAGCTTAGGTGGGGCGCGGAGGGATGAGCAGTTCTTC. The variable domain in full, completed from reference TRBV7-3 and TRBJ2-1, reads GAGVSQTPSNKVTEKGKYVELRCDPISGHTALYWYRQSLGQGPEFLIYFQGTGAADDSGLPNDRFFAVRPEGSVSTLKIQRTERGDSAVYLCASSLGGARRDEQFFGPGTRLTVL.

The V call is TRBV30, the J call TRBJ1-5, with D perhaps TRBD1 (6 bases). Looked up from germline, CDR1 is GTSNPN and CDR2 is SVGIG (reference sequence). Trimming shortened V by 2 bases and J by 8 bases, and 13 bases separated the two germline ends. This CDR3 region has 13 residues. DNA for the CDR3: TGTGCCTGGAGTCGGGGGGCCGGGGAGCCCCAGCATTTT. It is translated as CAWSRGAGEPQHF.

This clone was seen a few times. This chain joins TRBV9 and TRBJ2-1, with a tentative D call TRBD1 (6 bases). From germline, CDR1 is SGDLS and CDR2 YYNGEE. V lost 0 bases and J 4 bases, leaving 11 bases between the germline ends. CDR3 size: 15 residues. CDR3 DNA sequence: TGTGCCAGCAGCGTAGGTTGGGACATTTACAATGAGCAGTTCTTC. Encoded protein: CASSVGWDIYNEQFF.

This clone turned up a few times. The CDR3 here is CASSRSIDSRNNSPLHF. In DNA form, the CDR3 reads TGTGCCAGCAGCCGATCCATCGACAGCCGGAACAATTCACCCCTCCACTTT. V is TRBV7-2 and J is TRBJ1-6, with a possible D match to TRBD1 (5 bases). Trimming pared 5 bases from V and 7 bases from J, leaving 21 bases between. Germline V gene data show CDR1 as SGHTA and CDR2 as FQGNSA. The CDR3 consists of 17 residues.

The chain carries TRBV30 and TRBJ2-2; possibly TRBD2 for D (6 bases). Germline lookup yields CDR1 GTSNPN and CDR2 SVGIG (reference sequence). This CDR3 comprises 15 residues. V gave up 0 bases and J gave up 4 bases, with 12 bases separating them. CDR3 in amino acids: CAWSVPGRGTGELFF. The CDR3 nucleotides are TGTGCCTGGAGTGTACCCGGGAGAGGCACCGGGGAGCTGTTTTTT.

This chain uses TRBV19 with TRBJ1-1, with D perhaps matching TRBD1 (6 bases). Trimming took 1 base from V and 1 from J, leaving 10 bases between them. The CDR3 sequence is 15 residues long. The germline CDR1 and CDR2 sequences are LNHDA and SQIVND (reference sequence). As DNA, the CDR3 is TGTGCCAGTAGTATAGTTGGCAGGGGGAACACTGAAGCTTTCTTT. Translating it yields CASSIVGRGNTEAFF.

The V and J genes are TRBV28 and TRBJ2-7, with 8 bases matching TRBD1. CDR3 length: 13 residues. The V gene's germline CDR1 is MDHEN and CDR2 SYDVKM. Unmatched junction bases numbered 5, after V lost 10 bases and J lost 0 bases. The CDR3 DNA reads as TGTGCCATAAACAGGGGGAGCTCCTACGAGCAGTACTTC. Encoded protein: CAINRGSSYEQYF.

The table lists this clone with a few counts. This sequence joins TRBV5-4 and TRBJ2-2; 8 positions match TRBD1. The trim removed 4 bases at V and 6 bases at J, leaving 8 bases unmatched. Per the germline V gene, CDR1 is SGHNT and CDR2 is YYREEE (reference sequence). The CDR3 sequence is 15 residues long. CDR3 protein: CASSNRDRYSGELFF. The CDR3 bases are TGTGCCAGCAGCAACCGGGACAGGTATTCCGGGGAGCTGTTTTTT.

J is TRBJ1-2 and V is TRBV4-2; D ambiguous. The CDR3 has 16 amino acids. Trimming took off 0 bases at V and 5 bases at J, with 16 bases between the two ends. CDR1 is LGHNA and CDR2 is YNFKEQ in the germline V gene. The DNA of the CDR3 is TGTGCCAGCAGCCAAGATCTGGGCAGCAACCTATATGGCTACACCTTC. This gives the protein CASSQDLGSNLYGYTF.

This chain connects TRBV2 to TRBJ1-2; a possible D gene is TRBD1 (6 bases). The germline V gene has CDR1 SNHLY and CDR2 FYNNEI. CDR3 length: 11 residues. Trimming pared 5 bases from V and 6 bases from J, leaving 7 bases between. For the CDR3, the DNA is TGTGCCAGCAGTAACAGGGATGGCTACACCTTC. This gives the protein CASSNRDGYTF. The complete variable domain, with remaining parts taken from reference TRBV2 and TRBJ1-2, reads EPEVTQTPSHQVTQMGQEVILRCVPISNHLYFYWYRQILGQKVEFLVSFYNNEISEKSEIFDDQFSVERPDGSNFTLKIRSTKLEDSAMYFCASSNRDGYTFGSGTRLTVV.